The sequence of this TCR beta chain was determined in a study of blood T cells in healthy people across ages. The use of a sample-barcoded 5' primer and a J-beta primer mix characterized a second PCR of roughly 6 to 11 cycles. TCRdb reprocessed the 5' RACE reads via MiXCR and lists one record per CDR3 protein. The data show about 720,000 distinct CDR3 sequences, about 24% seen once. Regarding this clonotype: Antigen: not known.

V shed 0 bases and J 8 bases; nucleotides not matched to a gene: 6. Germline V gene data show CDR1 as SGHTA and CDR2 as FQGNSA. This CDR3 has 14 residues. Study-level points and caveats: Age showed a roughly linear inverse relationship with TCR beta diversity per million T cells. There was a strong correlation between TCR beta diversity and naive T cell percentage.

Sequencing was done on a sample of blood. This clonotype was sampled from a man aged 65-85 years in good health. The chain carries TRBV7-2 and TRBJ1-2; 7 bases map to TRBD1. The CDR3 sequence is CASSLAPPRGGYTF. Here the CDR3 DNA reads TGTGCCAGCAGCTTAGCGCCTCCCAGGGGGGGCTACACCTTC.